The TCR beta chain described here comes from a study of T cell repertoires in cytomegalovirus infection (dated by TCRdb to about 2019). Context from the whole study: Because public TCR beta signatures pointed to carriage of CMV infection together with the matching HLA type, the HLA type of each donor mattered for the analysis.

This clonotype turned up a few times. Its recognized antigen is unknown. Base qualities are not recorded, but no much larger clone differs from it by a single base. Including cysteine and phenylalanine, the CDR3 has 12 amino acids. Here the CDR3 DNA is all that survives: 36 bases in frame from base 1. Via the germline V gene (reference sequence), CDR1 is GTSNPN and CDR2 SVGIG. V is cut by 3 bases and J by 8 bases, and the space between the germline ends is 10 bases. Study-wide findings and limitations: The ex vivo response was dominated by HLA-C-restricted CMV-specific TCR beta clonotypes, and the single most frequent clonotype in two of eight donors was supplied by these HLA-C-restricted clonotypes. In both this cohort and an independent cohort of several hundred donors, the cumulative frequency of public TCR beta family members distinguished carriers of CMV infection plus the relevant HLA type.

For sequencing, an Illumina HiSeq 1500 was employed. TCRdb cleaned the public reads at Q25 with fastp, built clones with MiXCR and kept in-frame beta chains. Here each entry gathers all rows of one CDR3 protein and keeps the most common genes and DNA. The sample has about 360,000 distinct CDR3 sequences on record, approximately 18% of them singletons. In total, the top ten clones hold 7.5% to 9% of the sample. Sequencing was performed on PBMCs. The receptor comes from a human donor in good health (CMV status not recorded). Some clones in this sample may be carry-over from other donors' samples. Recombination connected TRBV30 to TRBJ1-4; there is no confident call for the D gene. The sequenced DNA is TGTGCCTGGAGCGCTACACCCGAAAAACTGTTTTTT. Its translation is CAWSATPEKLFF.